The source of this T cell receptor (beta chain) is a study of blood T cell repertoires in COVID-19. Study as a whole: Spain, Italy and the United States supplied samples that represented acute and convalescent COVID-19. T cells, B-cell-depleted T cells, or PBMCs supplied cDNA or gDNA.

Germline values: CDR1 GTSNPN, CDR2 SVGIG (reference sequence). The germline V and J ends were trimmed by 5 bases and 7 bases, with 20 bases remaining between them. This CDR3 is built from 14 residues. As originally analysed: Reference gene primer amplification yielded estimated nucleated cell counts. Profiling relied on immunoSEQ multiplex PCR, and the TCRdb table lists in-frame clones only, not all of them. Clonal size and the V and J genes are those of that table, whereas D and trimming came from the DNA. Of about 230,000 clones detected, about 83% appear once; the ten largest clones hold roughly 8.6%.

This clonotype originated in a man aged 35-49 years with active or convalescent COVID-19. Specimen: peripheral blood. The V call is TRBV30, the J call TRBJ2-5; perhaps TRBD2 as D (5 bases). This CDR3 is CAWASSDSVGTQYF. Written as DNA, the CDR3 is TGTGCCTGGGCATCCTCGGACTCGGTGGGGACCCAGTACTTC.